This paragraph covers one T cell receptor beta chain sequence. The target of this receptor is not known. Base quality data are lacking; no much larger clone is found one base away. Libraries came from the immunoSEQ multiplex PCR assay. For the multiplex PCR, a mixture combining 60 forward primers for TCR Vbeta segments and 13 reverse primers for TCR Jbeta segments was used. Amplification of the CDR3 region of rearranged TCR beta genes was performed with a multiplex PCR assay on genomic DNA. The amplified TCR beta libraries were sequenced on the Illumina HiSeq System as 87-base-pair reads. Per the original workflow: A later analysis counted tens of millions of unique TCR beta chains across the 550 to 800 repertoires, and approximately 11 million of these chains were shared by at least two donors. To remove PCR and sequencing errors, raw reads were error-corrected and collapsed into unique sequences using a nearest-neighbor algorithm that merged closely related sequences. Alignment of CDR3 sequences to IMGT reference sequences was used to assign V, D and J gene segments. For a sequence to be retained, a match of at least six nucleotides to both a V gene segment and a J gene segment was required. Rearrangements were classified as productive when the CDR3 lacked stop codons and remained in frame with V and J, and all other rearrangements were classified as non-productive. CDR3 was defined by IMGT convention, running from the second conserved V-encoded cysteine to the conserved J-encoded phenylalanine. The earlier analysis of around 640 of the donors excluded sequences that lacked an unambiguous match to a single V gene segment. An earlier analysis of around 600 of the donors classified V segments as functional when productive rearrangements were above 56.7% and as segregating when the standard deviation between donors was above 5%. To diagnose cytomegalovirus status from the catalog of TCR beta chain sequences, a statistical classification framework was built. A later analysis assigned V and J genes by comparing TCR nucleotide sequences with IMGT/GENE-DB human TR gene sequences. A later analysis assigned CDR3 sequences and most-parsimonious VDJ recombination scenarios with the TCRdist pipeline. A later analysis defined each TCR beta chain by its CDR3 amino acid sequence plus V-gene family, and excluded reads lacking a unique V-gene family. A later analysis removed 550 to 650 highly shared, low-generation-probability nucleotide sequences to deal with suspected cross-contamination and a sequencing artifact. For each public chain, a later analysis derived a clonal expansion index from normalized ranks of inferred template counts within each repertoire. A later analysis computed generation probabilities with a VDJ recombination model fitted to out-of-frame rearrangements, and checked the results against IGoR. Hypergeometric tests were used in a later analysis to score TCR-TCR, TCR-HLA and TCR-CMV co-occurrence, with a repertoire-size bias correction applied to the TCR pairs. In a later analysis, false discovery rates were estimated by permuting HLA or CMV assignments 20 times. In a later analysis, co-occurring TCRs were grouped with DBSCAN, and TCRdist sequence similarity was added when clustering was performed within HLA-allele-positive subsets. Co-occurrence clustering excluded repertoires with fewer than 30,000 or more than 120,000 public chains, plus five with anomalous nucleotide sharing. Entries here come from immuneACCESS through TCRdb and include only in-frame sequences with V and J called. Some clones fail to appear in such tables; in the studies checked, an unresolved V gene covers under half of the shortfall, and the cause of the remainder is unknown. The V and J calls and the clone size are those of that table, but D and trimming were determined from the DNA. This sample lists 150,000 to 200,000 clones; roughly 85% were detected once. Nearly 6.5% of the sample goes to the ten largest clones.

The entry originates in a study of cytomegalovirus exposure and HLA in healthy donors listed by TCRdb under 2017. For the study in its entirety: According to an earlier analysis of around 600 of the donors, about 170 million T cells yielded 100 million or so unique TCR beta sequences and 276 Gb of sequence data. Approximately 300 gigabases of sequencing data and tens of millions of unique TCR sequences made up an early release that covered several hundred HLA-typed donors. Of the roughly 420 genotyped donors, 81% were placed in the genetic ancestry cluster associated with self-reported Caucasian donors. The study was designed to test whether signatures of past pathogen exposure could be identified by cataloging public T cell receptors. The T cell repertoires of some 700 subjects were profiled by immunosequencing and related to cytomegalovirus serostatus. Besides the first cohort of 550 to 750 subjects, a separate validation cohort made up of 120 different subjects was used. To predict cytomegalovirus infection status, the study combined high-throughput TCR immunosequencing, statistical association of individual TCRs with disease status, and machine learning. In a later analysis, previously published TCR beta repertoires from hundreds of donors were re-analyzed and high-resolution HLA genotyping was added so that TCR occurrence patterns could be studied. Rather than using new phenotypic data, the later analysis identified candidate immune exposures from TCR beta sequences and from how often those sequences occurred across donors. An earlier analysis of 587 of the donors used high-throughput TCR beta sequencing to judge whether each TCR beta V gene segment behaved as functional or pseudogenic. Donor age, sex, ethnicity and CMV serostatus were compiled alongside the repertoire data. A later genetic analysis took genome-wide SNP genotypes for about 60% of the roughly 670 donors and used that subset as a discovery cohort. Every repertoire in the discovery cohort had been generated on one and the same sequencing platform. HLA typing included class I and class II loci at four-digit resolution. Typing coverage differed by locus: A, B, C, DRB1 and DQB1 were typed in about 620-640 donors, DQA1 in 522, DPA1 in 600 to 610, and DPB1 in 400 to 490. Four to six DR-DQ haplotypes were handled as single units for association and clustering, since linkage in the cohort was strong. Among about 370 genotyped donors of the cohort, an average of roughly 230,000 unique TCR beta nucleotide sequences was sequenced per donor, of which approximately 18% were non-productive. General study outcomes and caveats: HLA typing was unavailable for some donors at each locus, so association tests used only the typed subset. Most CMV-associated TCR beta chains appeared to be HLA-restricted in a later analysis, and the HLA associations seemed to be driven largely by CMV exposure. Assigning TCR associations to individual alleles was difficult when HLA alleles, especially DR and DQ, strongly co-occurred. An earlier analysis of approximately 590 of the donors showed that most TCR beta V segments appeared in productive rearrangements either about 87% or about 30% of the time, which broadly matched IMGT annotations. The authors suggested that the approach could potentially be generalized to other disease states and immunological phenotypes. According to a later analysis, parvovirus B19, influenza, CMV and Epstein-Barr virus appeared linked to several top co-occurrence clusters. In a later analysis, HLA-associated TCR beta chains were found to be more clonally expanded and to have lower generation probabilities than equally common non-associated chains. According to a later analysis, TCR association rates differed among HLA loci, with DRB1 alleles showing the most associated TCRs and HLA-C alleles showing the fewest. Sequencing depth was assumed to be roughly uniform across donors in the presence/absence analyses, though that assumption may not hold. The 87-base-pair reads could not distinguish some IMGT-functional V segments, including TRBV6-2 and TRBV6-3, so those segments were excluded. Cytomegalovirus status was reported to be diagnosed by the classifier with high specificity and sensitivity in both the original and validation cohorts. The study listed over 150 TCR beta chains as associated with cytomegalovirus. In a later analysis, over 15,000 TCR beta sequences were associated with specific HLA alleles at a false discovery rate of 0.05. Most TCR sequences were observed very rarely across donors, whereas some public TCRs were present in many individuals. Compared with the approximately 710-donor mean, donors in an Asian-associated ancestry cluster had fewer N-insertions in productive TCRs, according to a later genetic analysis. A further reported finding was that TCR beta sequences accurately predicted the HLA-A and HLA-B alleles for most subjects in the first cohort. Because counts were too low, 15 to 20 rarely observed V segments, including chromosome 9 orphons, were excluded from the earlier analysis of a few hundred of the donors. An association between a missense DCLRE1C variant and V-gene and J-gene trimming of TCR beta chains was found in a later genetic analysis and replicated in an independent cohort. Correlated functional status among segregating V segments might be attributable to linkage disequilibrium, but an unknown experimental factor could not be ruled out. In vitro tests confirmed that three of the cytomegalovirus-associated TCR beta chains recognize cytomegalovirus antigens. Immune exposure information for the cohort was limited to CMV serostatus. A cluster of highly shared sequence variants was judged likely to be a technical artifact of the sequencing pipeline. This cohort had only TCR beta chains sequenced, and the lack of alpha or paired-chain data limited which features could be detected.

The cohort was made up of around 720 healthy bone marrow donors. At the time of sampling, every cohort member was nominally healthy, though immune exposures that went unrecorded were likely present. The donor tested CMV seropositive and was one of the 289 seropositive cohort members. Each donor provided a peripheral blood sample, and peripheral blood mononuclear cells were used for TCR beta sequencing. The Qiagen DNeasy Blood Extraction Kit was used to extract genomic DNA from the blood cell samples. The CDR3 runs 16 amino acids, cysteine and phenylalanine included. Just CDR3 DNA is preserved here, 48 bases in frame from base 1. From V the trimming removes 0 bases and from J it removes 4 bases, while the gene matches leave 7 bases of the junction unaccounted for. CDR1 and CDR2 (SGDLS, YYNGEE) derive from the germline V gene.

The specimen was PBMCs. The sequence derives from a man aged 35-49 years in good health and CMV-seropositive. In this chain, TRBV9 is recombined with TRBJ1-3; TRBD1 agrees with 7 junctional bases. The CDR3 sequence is CASSVEDRAGGNTIYF. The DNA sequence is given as TGTGCCAGCAGCGTAGAAGACAGGGCAGGAGGAAACACCATATATTTT.